These 20 T cell receptor beta chains came from one sample sequenced in a study of cytomegalovirus exposure and HLA in healthy donors. PCR involved 60 Vbeta and 13 Jbeta primers. Measured with immunoSEQ multiplex PCR; TCRdb has only the in-frame clones, and not every one. The repertoire has 140,000 or so clones, around four fifths of them found once; the top ten carry less than 4%. Sequenced input: PBMCs. The receptors here all came from a male donor in good health and CMV-seronegative.

This chain uses TRBV7-8 with TRBJ1-5; no clear D. The V and J ends lost 5 bases and 3 bases respectively, with 11 bases between them. Germline V CDR1 and CDR2: SGHVS, FQNEAQ. This CDR3 is 14 amino acids long. CDR3 residues: CASSLPGNNQPQHF. The CDR3 DNA follows: TGTGCCAGCAGCCTTCCGGGGAACAATCAGCCCCAGCATTTT.

The J gene is TRBJ2-6, the V gene TRBV2, with a possible D match to TRBD1 (6 bases). V lost 9 bases, J lost 0 bases, and 15 bases lay in between. The CDR3 sequence is 16 residues long. Looked up from germline, CDR1 is SNHLY and CDR2 is FYNNEI. CDR3 coding DNA: TGTGCCAGTCTATCAAGGGGGAGCTCTGGGGCCAACGTCCTGACTTTC. Translating it yields CASLSRGSSGANVLTF. The full variable domain, rest sourced from reference TRBV2 and TRBJ2-6, is EPEVTQTPSHQVTQMGQEVILRCVPISNHLYFYWYRQILGQKVEFLVSFYNNEISEKSEIFDDQFSVERPDGSNFTLKIRSTKLEDSAMYFCASLSRGSSGANVLTFGAGSRLTVL.

Worth noting for this clone: Compared with germline, one end of the junction differs, possibly owing to a read error. This sequence joins TRBV7-9 and TRBJ2-1; D call uncertain. The germline CDR1 and CDR2 sequences are SEHNR and FQNEAQ (reference sequence). The CDR3 is 14 amino acids. The CDR3 reads CSSSLDINPNEQFF. CDR3 sequence (DNA): TGTTCCAGCAGCTTAGACATAAACCCAAATGAGCAGTTCTTC.

A remark on this clone: One junction end does not reproduce the germline sequence, and a read error may be involved. CDR3 region: CSSSLQATNEKLFF. DNA for the CDR3: TGTTCCAGCAGCTTACAGGCAACTAATGAAAAACTGTTTTTT. The rearrangement joins TRBV7-9 to TRBJ1-4; D perhaps matches TRBD1 (5 bases). The CDR3 contains 14 residues. Germline V lookup: CDR1 SEHNR, CDR2 FQNEAQ (reference sequence).

This rearrangement joins TRBV5-5 to TRBJ1-5; D may be TRBD1 (6 bases). Trimming took off 0 bases at V and 6 bases at J, with 16 bases between the two ends. This CDR3 has 16 amino acids. The germline CDR1 and CDR2 sequences are SGHKS and YYEKEE (reference sequence). CDR3 loop: CASSLVAGAPGQPQHF. The CDR3 bases are TGTGCCAGCAGCTTGGTGGCAGGGGCGCCTGGTCAGCCCCAGCATTTT. The full variable domain, its missing parts supplied by reference TRBV5-5 and TRBJ1-5, is DAGVTQSPTHLIKTRGQQVTLRCSPISGHKSVSWYQQVLGQGPQFIFQYYEKEERGRGNFPDRFSARQFPNYSSELNVNALLLGDSALYLCASSLVAGAPGQPQHFGDGTRLSIL.

The gene calls are TRBV19 and TRBJ2-5; no clear D gene. Trimming removed 1 base from V and 4 bases from J, with 7 bases in between. CDR1 LNHDA and CDR2 SQIVND come from the germline V gene (reference sequence). The CDR3 loop spans 13 amino acids. The CDR3 here is CASSIAYSETQYF. The CDR3 nucleotides are TGTGCCAGTAGTATAGCCTATTCAGAGACCCAGTACTTC.

This chain links TRBV9 with TRBJ2-7, with D maybe TRBD2 (6 bases). The CDR3 covers 14 residues. The V and J ends lost 2 bases and 5 bases respectively, with 14 bases between them. Germline V gene sequence: CDR1 SGDLS, CDR2 YYNGEE. In DNA form, the CDR3 reads TGTGCCAGCAGCGTCGGGGGAACGTTGGACGAGCAGTACTTC. Its translation is CASSVGGTLDEQYF.

V usage is TRBV7-2 and J usage is TRBJ2-1, with D tentatively TRBD2 (5 bases). Trimming removed 1 base from V and 6 bases from J, with 7 bases in between. CDR1 SGHTA and CDR2 FQGNSA come from the germline V gene. CDR3 size: 13 residues. CDR3 nucleotide sequence: TGTGCCAGCAGCTTAGGGAGGAGCAATGAGCAGTTCTTC. Translated, it gives CASSLGRSNEQFF.

This chain joins TRBV15 and TRBJ2-7; D is ambiguous. Germline lookup yields CDR1 LNHNV and CDR2 YYDKDF (reference sequence). The CDR3 runs 16 residues. V was pared by 5 bases and J by 0 bases, with 17 bases between. CDR3 in amino acids: CATSPSSSGDSYEQYF. CDR3 in DNA: TGTGCCACCAGCCCCTCTTCTTCAGGTGACTCCTACGAGCAGTACTTC.

This chain joins TRBV11-2 and TRBJ1-1, with D possibly matching TRBD1 (6 bases). CDR1 is SGHAT and CDR2 is FQNNGV in the germline V gene. The CDR3 is 15 amino acids. V lost 3 bases and J lost 0, with 11 bases in between. Written as DNA, the CDR3 is TGTGCCAGCAGCTTGAATACAGGGATGAACACTGAAGCTTTCTTT. Translating gives CASSLNTGMNTEAFF.

This clone was detected only a few times. The gene calls are TRBV10-3 and TRBJ2-7, with D possibly being TRBD1 (6 bases). Germline assignment: CDR1 ENHRY and CDR2 SYGVKD. Trimming pared 0 bases from V and 4 bases from J, leaving 10 bases between. This CDR3 comprises 14 residues. The CDR3 DNA is TGTGCCATCAGTGAGTCCACAGGGCCGTACGAGCAGTACTTC. This gives the protein CAISESTGPYEQYF.

V usage is TRBV9 and J usage is TRBJ2-2; a possible D gene is TRBD2 (6 bases). Between the trimmed V and J ends, which lost 4 bases and 4 bases, there was a span of 14 bases. The CDR3 runs to 15 residues. CDR1 is SGDLS, CDR2 YYNGEE, per germline. CDR3 bases: TGTGCCAGCAGCCGTGGTGGGGGAGGCACCGGGGAGCTGTTTTTT. This sequence encodes CASSRGGGGTGELFF. Full variable domain (missing parts from reference TRBV9 and TRBJ2-2): DSGVTQTPKHLITATGQRVTLRCSPRSGDLSVYWYQQSLDQGLQFLIQYYNGEERAKGNILERFSAQQFPDLHSELNLSSLELGDSALYFCASSRGGGGTGELFFGEGSRLTVL.

The J gene is TRBJ2-3, the V gene TRBV7-3, with 7 positions matching TRBD1. Per the germline V gene, CDR1 is SGHTA and CDR2 is FQGTGA. There are 14 residues in the CDR3. V dropped 5 bases and J dropped 1; count of bases not matched to a gene: 3. CDR3: CASSRTGGTDTQYF. The CDR3 nucleotides are TGTGCCAGCAGCCGTACAGGGGGCACAGATACGCAGTATTTT.

The genes are TRBV7-2 and TRBJ1-5; D possibly corresponds to TRBD1 (6 bases). Germline CDR1 is SGHTA and CDR2 is FQGNSA. This CDR3 region has 15 residues. Trimming left V 5 bases short and J 9 bases short, with 20 bases between. The CDR3 bases are TGTGCCAGCAGCGCGGGGGGGGGCGGTGCACGGCCCCAGCATTTT. Protein: CASSAGGGGARPQHF.

The V gene is TRBV10-3, the J gene TRBJ2-5; 10 bases are a match to TRBD2. Trimming at V came to 6 bases and at J to 1 base, leaving 11 bases not matched to a gene. The CDR3 has 17 amino acids. Germline loops: CDR1 ENHRY, CDR2 SYGVKD. CDR3 nucleotide sequence: TGTGCCATCAGGGGGGAGACTAGCGGGTTTGTCCAAGAGACCCAGTACTTC. Translating it yields CAIRGETSGFVQETQYF.

V is TRBV21-1 and J is TRBJ2-1; the D segment call TRBD2 is taken from the table without a DNA check. TRBV21-1 is a known pseudogene. CDR3 size: 19 residues. The CDR3 coding sequence is TGTGCCAGCAGCTTACCGCATCCCGGTAGCGGGGGGGCTGGTAGTGAGCAGTTCTTC. It yields the protein CASSLPHPGSGGAGSEQFF.

The J gene is TRBJ2-5, the V gene TRBV7-9; D is undetermined. Germline-derived CDR1 and CDR2 are SEHNR and FQNEAQ (reference sequence). V gave up 1 base and J gave up 3 bases, with 9 bases separating them. This CDR3 contains 14 residues. The CDR3 sequence is CASSLGTVKETQYF. The CDR3 nucleotides read TGTGCCAGCAGCTTAGGCACTGTTAAAGAGACCCAGTACTTC.

The chain couples TRBV7-2 to TRBJ2-3, with 7 bases fitting TRBD2. This CDR3 has 15 residues. Germline CDR1 SGHTA, CDR2 FQGNSA. J was trimmed by 0 bases and V by 1 base; bases with no gene match: 1. The CDR3 DNA follows: TGTGCCAGCAGCTTAGGTAGCGGGAGCACAGATACGCAGTATTTT. Translation: CASSLGSGSTDTQYF.

The chain links TRBV7-2 to TRBJ2-3, with 7 positions matching TRBD2. The length of the CDR3 is 15 residues. Germline assignment: CDR1 SGHTA and CDR2 FQGNSA. V lost 1 base to trimming and J lost 5 bases; unmatched junction nucleotides: 6. CDR3: CASSLVAGEGDTQYF. The DNA for the CDR3 is TGTGCCAGCAGCTTAGTCGCGGGAGAAGGAGATACGCAGTATTTT.

The V and J genes are TRBV19 and TRBJ2-5, with D perhaps matching TRBD2 (6 bases). Between the trimmed V and J ends, which lost 5 bases and 5 bases, there was a span of 21 bases. Germline assignment: CDR1 LNHDA and CDR2 SQIVND (reference sequence). The CDR3 spans 16 residues. CDR3 sequence reads: CASSAGTFSGLETQYF. CDR3 bases: TGTGCCAGTAGTGCCGGGACTTTCTCAGGACTGGAGACCCAGTACTTC.